The next 10 T cell receptor delta chains were all read from a single sample in a study of gamma-delta T cells after stem cell transplantation. TCRdb ran CATT on the RT-PCR reads. The table has roughly 190 delta-chain clones, 25% to 35% seen once; the top ten hold roughly 63%. Material for sequencing was gamma-delta T cells. These receptors were obtained from a human donor. It is not recorded whose cells these are; they may come from a transplant donor.

In its sample, this clone ranks as hyperexpanded (1% or more). Other DNA sequences in the sample encode the same CDR3. This chain connects TRDV2 to TRDJ1; D is perhaps TRDD3 (6 bases). This CDR3 region has 17 residues. Germline V CDR1 and CDR2: GEAIGNYY, EKD. V shed 4 bases and J shed 0 bases, with 20 bases lying between them. CDR3 sequence reads: CACDPITGTRYTDKLIF. The CDR3, as DNA: TGTGCCTGTGATCCCATCACTGGGACAAGGTACACCGATAAACTCATCTTT.

By proportion, this clone is hyperexpanded (1% or more). Distinct nucleotide sequences in the sample also encode this CDR3. The chain couples TRDV1 to TRDJ2; the match to TRDD3 covers 8 bases. Looked up from germline, CDR1 is TSWWSYY and CDR2 is QGS. The CDR3 is 23 amino acids. Trimming took 1 base from V and 1 from J; bases not matched to a gene: 23. CDR3 coding DNA: TGTGCTCTTGGGGAACCCCCTGTTCCCATCGCCTGGGGGAATCGGCTTTTGACAGCACAACTCTTCTTT. Its protein product is CALGEPPVPIAWGNRLLTAQLFF.

Comments on this clone: The TCRdb record carries a much larger clone's protein, which differs from this DNA's translation at residue 11; a read error is the likely cause, and the protein listed here is the DNA translation. This chain connects TRDV2 to TRDJ1; D is perhaps TRDD2 (5 bases). V was cut by 0 bases and J by 2 bases, with 24 bases left in between. The CDR3 extends over 19 amino acids. Germline V gene sequence: CDR1 GEAIGNYY, CDR2 EKD. CDR3 in amino acids: CACDTVPTPRGDETDKLIF. Here the CDR3 DNA reads TGTGCCTGTGACACCGTACCTACACCCAGGGGTGACGAGACCGATAAACTCATCTTT.

This clone has only a few counts. It is likely a read error: a sequence one base away is far more abundant. The chain uses TRDV2 and TRDJ1; D is possibly TRDD2 (7 bases). The CDR3 is 21 amino acids. Germline CDR1 GEAIGNYY, CDR2 EKD. CDR3 sequence: CARDVISSYPGDVDDTDKLIF. DNA of the CDR3: TGTGCCCGTGACGTTATAAGTTCCTACCCAGGGGATGTGGATGACACCGATAAACTCATCTTT.

This clone was counted a few times. The mismatch at residue 12 between this DNA's translation and the TCRdb protein of a much larger clone likely reflects a read error; the protein shown is translated from the DNA. This chain uses TRDV2 with TRDJ1, with 13 bases fitting TRDD3. The V and J ends lost 3 bases and 0 bases, in that order; junction bases with no gene match: 12. The CDR3 runs to 19 residues. Germline V CDR1 and CDR2: GEAIGNYY, EKD. This CDR3 reads CACDSVLGDTRGHTDKLIF. CDR3 bases: TGTGCCTGTGACTCCGTACTGGGGGATACGCGGGGACACACCGATAAACTCATCTTT.

Notes on this clone: A read error is likely here: a far larger clone is one base away. J is TRDJ1 and V is TRDV1, with 9 positions matching TRDD3. The CDR3 is 24 residues long. Germline assignment: CDR1 TSWWSYY and CDR2 QGS. CDR3 bases: TGTGCTCTTGGGGAAGGCTGGGAGGATCTTCGGAGGACACTGGGGGAAGTCGTCACCGATAAACACATCTTT. Encoded protein: CALGEGWEDLRRTLGEVVTDKHIF.

With regard to this clone: The TCRdb protein, from a much larger clone, departs from this DNA's translation at residue 12, likely by read error; the protein shown derives from the DNA. This sequence joins TRDV2 and TRDJ1; 9 bases fit TRDD3. Germline V gene data show CDR1 as GEAIGNYY and CDR2 as EKD. The CDR3 is made up of 17 amino acids. The V gene end was trimmed by 1 base and the J gene end by 3 bases; junction bases not matched to a gene: 11. CDR3 sequence (DNA): TGTGCCTGTGACACTATCTTACTGGGGGACCTCGCCGATAAACTCATCTTT. This translates into CACDTILLGDLADKLIF.

Within the sample, this clone is large. At the DNA level, this CDR3 is encoded by other sequences in the same sample as well. The rearrangement links TRDV3 to TRDJ1; D perhaps matches TRDD2 (6 bases). V was cut by 1 base and J by 7 bases, with 58 bases left in between. Germline CDR1 reads TVYSNPD; CDR2 reads GDNSRS (reference sequence). The CDR3 consists of 27 residues. CDR3: CAFKPAVLPSFQGYGSNPIRSLSKLIF. DNA of the CDR3: TGTGCCTTTAAACCAGCCGTCCTACCCAGTTTCCAAGGGTATGGTTCCAATCCCATACGATCCCTCTCTAAACTCATCTTT.

About this clone: A far larger clone is one nucleotide away, so this likely arose from a read error. The V call is TRDV2, the J call TRDJ1, with D tentatively TRDD2 or TRDD3 (5 bases each). The germline gives CDR1 GEAIGNYY, CDR2 EKD. This CDR3 is 19 amino acids long. The CDR3 protein is CACGTVPTPRDDETDKLIF. In DNA form, the CDR3 reads TGTGCCTGTGGCACCGTACCTACACCCAGGGATGACGAGACCGATAAACTCATCTTT.

On this clone itself: This likely traces to a read error, being one base from a far larger clone. CDR3 nucleotide sequence: TGTGCTCTTGGGGAATTGACTCCAACCTTCCTACGTTCGTACTGGGGGATACCCCGGTCGTACACCGATAAACTCATCTTT. This sequence encodes CALGELTPTFLRSYWGIPRSYTDKLIF. V is TRDV1 and J is TRDJ1, with TRDD3 matching over 12 bases. The germline V gene encodes CDR1 TSWWSYY and CDR2 QGS. V lost 2 bases to trimming and J lost 0 bases; unmatched junction nucleotides: 34. This CDR3 is 27 amino acids long.